The table lists the clone carrying this TCR beta chain with a few counts. This sample was taken from a study of patients and donors after allogeneic stem cell transplantation. This CDR3 spans 18 amino acids. The V segment lost 3 bases and the J segment 0 bases; nucleotides outside the gene matches: 6. TCRdb analysed the RT-PCR reads with MiXCR anew, one entry per CDR3 protein. This table holds about 960,000 distinct CDR3 sequences, more than 15% found once. The sequencing sample was made of blood, either unsorted or a sorted T cell fraction (not recorded which). The sequence was obtained from a human donor who was either an allogeneic HSCT recipient or a stem cell or donor lymphocyte infusion donor (not recorded which). It is not recorded whose cells these are; they may come from a transplant donor. The V and J genes are TRBV12-3 or TRBV12-4 and TRBJ1-3; 12 nucleotides line up with TRBD1. DNA for the CDR3: TGTGCCAGCAGTTTCGGGACAGGGGGCATTCGCTCTGGAAACACCATATATTTT. This codes for CASSFGTGGIRSGNTIYF.